These T cell receptor beta chains were read from a single sample in a study of early T cells in non-severe SARS-CoV-2 infection. A single record per CDR3 protein comes from TCRdb applying MiXCR to the 5' RACE reads. The sample carries some 48,000 distinct CDR3 sequences, over 7.5% recorded once. Sequenced input: whole blood. These receptors were taken from an adult who was a healthcare worker with PCR-confirmed SARS-CoV-2 infection or an uninfected control (not recorded which). Each CDR3 is given with its conserved first and last residue. D genes are given only for firm matches. Clone size, where shown, is once, few, many, or a class for clones that have expanded.

d_call: NA
j_call: TRBJ2-7
cdr3_length: 15
clone_size: NA
v_call: TRBV3-1
cdr3_aa: CASSPRQYVGGEQYF
cdr3_nt: TGTGCCAGCAGCCCCCGCCAATACGTGGGAGGCGAGCAGTACTTC

d_call: NA
j_call: TRBJ1-4
cdr3_length: 13
clone_size: many
v_call: TRBV27
cdr3_aa: CASRLTAYEKLFF
cdr3_nt: TGTGCCAGCAGATTGACAGCATATGAAAAACTGTTTTTT

d_call: TRBD2
j_call: TRBJ2-1
cdr3_length: 19
clone_size: NA
v_call: TRBV5-1
cdr3_aa: CASSLGGSGRAASYNEQFF
cdr3_nt: TGCGCCAGCAGCTTGGGTGGTAGCGGGAGGGCCGCATCCTACAATGAGCAGTTCTTC

d_call: NA
j_call: TRBJ2-1
cdr3_length: 13
clone_size: few
v_call: TRBV14
cdr3_aa: CASSARNSNEQFF
cdr3_nt: TGTGCCAGCAGCGCACGAAATTCCAATGAGCAGTTCTTC

d_call: NA
j_call: TRBJ2-7
cdr3_length: 15
clone_size: NA
v_call: TRBV12-3/TRBV12-4
cdr3_aa: CASSPRGLPPYEQYF
cdr3_nt: TGTGCCAGCAGCCCACGGGGCCTGCCCCCCTACGAGCAGTACTTC

d_call: TRBD2
j_call: TRBJ2-5
cdr3_length: 19
clone_size: many
v_call: TRBV14
cdr3_aa: CASSQAKREAVLLRETQYF
cdr3_nt: TGTGCCAGCAGCCAAGCAAAGCGGGAGGCGGTCCTCTTACGGGAGACCCAGTACTTC

d_call: NA
j_call: TRBJ2-7
cdr3_length: 14
clone_size: few
v_call: TRBV28
cdr3_aa: CASSPRQSVNEQYF
cdr3_nt: TGTGCCAGCAGTCCTCGACAGTCAGTTAACGAGCAGTACTTC

d_call: NA
j_call: TRBJ2-1
cdr3_length: 16
clone_size: many
v_call: TRBV28
cdr3_aa: CASSLAPAGPYNEQFF
cdr3_nt: TGTGCCAGCAGTTTAGCTCCCGCAGGGCCTTACAATGAGCAGTTCTTC

d_call: NA
j_call: TRBJ1-2
cdr3_length: 13
clone_size: few
v_call: TRBV5-1
cdr3_aa: CASRVSVDYGYTF
cdr3_nt: TGCGCCAGCCGAGTCAGTGTAGACTATGGCTACACCTTC

d_call: NA
j_call: TRBJ1-1
cdr3_length: 10
clone_size: many
v_call: TRBV29-1
cdr3_aa: CSVDTTEAFF
cdr3_nt: TGCAGCGTTGATACCACTGAAGCTTTCTTT

d_call: NA
j_call: TRBJ2-3
cdr3_length: 15
clone_size: many
v_call: TRBV10-3
cdr3_aa: CAIRGEEFGTDTQYF
cdr3_nt: TGTGCCATCAGAGGGGAGGAGTTCGGCACAGATACGCAGTATTTT

d_call: TRBD2
j_call: TRBJ2-1
cdr3_length: 14
clone_size: few
v_call: TRBV7-9
cdr3_aa: CASSVSGTTNEQFF
cdr3_nt: TGTGCCAGCAGCGTTAGCGGGACTACAAATGAGCAGTTCTTC

d_call: NA
j_call: TRBJ2-5
cdr3_length: 14
clone_size: NA
v_call: TRBV14
cdr3_aa: CASSFQFGWETQYF
cdr3_nt: TGTGCCAGCAGCTTTCAGTTTGGTTGGGAGACCCAGTACTTC

d_call: NA
j_call: TRBJ2-7
cdr3_length: 15
clone_size: many
v_call: TRBV2
cdr3_aa: CASSEGGRGAYEQYF
cdr3_nt: TGTGCCAGCAGTGAAGGAGGGAGGGGGGCCTACGAGCAGTACTTC

d_call: NA
j_call: TRBJ1-2
cdr3_length: 12
clone_size: NA
v_call: TRBV29-1
cdr3_aa: CSVERGAYGYTF
cdr3_nt: TGCAGCGTTGAAAGGGGAGCCTATGGCTACACCTTC

d_call: TRBD1
j_call: TRBJ1-3
cdr3_length: 17
clone_size: many
v_call: TRBV4-1
cdr3_aa: CASSPPSDREAGNTIYF
cdr3_nt: TGCGCCAGCAGCCCCCCCTCGGACAGGGAGGCTGGAAACACCATATATTTT

d_call: NA
j_call: TRBJ1-1
cdr3_length: 12
clone_size: NA
v_call: TRBV13
cdr3_aa: CASGLSGTEAFF
cdr3_nt: TGTGCCAGCGGCCTGTCGGGCACTGAAGCTTTCTTT

d_call: NA
j_call: TRBJ2-3
cdr3_length: 16
clone_size: NA
v_call: TRBV29-1
cdr3_aa: CSYNSRLQRSTDTQYF
cdr3_nt: TGCAGCTATAATTCTCGACTGCAACGTAGCACAGATACGCAGTATTTT

d_call: TRBD2
j_call: TRBJ2-3
cdr3_length: 16
clone_size: many
v_call: TRBV27
cdr3_aa: CASSLNFGGSTHTQYF
cdr3_nt: TGTGCCAGCAGTTTAAATTTCGGCGGGAGCACCCATACGCAGTATTTT

d_call: NA
j_call: TRBJ2-7
cdr3_length: 14
clone_size: NA
v_call: TRBV20-1
cdr3_aa: CSARGSGLTYEQYF
cdr3_nt: TGCAGTGCTAGAGGCTCGGGGTTGACCTACGAGCAGTACTTC

d_call: NA
j_call: TRBJ1-1
cdr3_length: 16
clone_size: many
v_call: TRBV4-1
cdr3_aa: CASSQVPYRVNTEAFF
cdr3_nt: TGCGCCAGCAGCCAAGTTCCATACAGGGTGAACACTGAAGCTTTCTTT

d_call: NA
j_call: TRBJ1-1
cdr3_length: 11
clone_size: many
v_call: TRBV7-6
cdr3_aa: CASILGFEAFF
cdr3_nt: TGTGCCAGTATCTTGGGGTTTGAAGCTTTCTTT

d_call: NA
j_call: TRBJ1-5
cdr3_length: 15
clone_size: few
v_call: TRBV12-3/TRBV12-4
cdr3_aa: CASSLVGVRNQPQHF
cdr3_nt: TGTGCCAGCAGTTTAGTAGGGGTAAGAAATCAGCCCCAGCATTTT

d_call: NA
j_call: TRBJ2-1
cdr3_length: 14
clone_size: few
v_call: TRBV6-5
cdr3_aa: CASSPRGPWDEQFF
cdr3_nt: TGTGCCAGCAGTCCCAGGGGCCCATGGGATGAGCAGTTCTTC

d_call: NA
j_call: TRBJ2-7
cdr3_length: 14
clone_size: many
v_call: TRBV27
cdr3_aa: CASSPSLVSYEQYF
cdr3_nt: TGTGCCAGCAGTCCATCACTTGTCTCCTACGAGCAGTACTTC

d_call: TRBD2
j_call: TRBJ2-2
cdr3_length: 15
clone_size: many
v_call: TRBV7-8
cdr3_aa: CASSPRGVDTGELFF
cdr3_nt: TGTGCCAGCAGCCCCCGGGGGGTTGACACCGGGGAGCTGTTTTTT